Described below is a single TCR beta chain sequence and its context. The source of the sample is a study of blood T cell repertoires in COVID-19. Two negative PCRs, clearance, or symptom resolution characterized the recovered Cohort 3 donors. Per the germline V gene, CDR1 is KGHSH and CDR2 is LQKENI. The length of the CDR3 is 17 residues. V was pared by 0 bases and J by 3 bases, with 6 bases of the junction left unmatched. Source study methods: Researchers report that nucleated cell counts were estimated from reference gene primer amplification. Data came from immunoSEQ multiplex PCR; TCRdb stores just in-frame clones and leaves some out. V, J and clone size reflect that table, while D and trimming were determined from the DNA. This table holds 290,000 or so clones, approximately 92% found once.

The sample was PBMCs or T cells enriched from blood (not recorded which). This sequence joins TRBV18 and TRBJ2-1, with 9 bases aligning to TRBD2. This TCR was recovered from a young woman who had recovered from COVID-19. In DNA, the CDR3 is TGTGCCAGCTCACCACCGGGGGCTAGCGGGAACTACAATGAGCAGTTCTTC. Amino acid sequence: CASSPPGASGNYNEQFF.